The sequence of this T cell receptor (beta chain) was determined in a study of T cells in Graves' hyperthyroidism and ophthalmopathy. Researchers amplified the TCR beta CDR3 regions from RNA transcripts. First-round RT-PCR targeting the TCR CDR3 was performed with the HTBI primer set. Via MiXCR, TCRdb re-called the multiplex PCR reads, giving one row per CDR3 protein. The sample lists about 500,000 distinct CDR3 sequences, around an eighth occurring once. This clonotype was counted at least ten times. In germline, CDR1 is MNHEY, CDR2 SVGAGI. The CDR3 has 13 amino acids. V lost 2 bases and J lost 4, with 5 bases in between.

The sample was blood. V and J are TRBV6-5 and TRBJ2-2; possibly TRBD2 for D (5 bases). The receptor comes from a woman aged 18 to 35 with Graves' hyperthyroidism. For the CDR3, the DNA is TGTGCCAGCAGTTACCGGGGCACCGGGGAGCTGTTTTTT. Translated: CASSYRGTGELFF.